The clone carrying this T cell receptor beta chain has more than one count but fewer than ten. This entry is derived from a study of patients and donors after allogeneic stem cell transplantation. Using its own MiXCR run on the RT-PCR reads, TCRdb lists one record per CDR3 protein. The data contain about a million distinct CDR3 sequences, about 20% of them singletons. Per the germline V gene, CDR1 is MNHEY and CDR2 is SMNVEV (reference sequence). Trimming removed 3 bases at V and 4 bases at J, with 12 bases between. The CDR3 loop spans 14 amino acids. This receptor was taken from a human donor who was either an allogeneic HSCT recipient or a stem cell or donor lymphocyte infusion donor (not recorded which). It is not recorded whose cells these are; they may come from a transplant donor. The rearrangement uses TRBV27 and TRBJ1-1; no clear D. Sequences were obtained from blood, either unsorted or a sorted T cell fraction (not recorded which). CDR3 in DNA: TGTGCCAGCAGTTTTAATGGCGGTGGCACTGAAGCTTTCTTT. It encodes CASSFNGGGTEAFF.